This T cell receptor (beta chain) originates from a study of T cells in Graves' hyperthyroidism and ophthalmopathy. Study background: Peripheral blood was taken when the disease was first diagnosed, before any treatment began. Study-level findings and limits: Ophthalmopathy cases were set apart from stable hyperthyroidism by a 13 V-J model. Most thyroid clonotypes that were expanded above 0.001 also turned up in blood.

It was RNA transcripts that yielded the amplified TCR beta CDR3 regions. HTBI primers were used for first-round RT-PCR of the TCR CDR3. TCRdb itself ran the multiplex PCR reads through MiXCR, one entry per CDR3 protein. The table records about 420,000 distinct CDR3 sequences, 15% to 19% of them present only once. Extraction of PBMCs used about 9.2 ml of fresh peripheral blood. The CDR3 spans 13 residues. The germline V gene has CDR1 MNHNS and CDR2 SASEGT. V was shortened by 11 bases and J by 0 bases, with 12 bases between the two germline ends. Worth noting for this clonotype: Its antigen remains unknown.

Sequenced input: blood. The TCR was taken from a woman under 30 with Graves' hyperthyroidism. The chain couples TRBV6-1 to TRBJ2-3; D ambiguous. CDR3 DNA: TGTGCCTCCCGGGCGCTTAGCACAGATACGCAGTATTTT. This translates into CASRALSTDTQYF.